This is a list of T cell receptor beta chains from one sample in a study of T-cell reconstitution after alpha-beta-depleted transplantation in children. TCRdb redid the calling of the PCR reads with MiXCR, one entry per CDR3 protein. The table includes about 200,000 distinct CDR3 sequences, approximately 6% detected once. Sequencing was performed on PBMCs, taken before TCRalphabeta/CD19-depleted stem cell transplant. The receptor set was obtained from a girl under three years old with combined immunodeficiency, due to receive a stem cell transplant. The CDR3 runs from the conserved cysteine through the conserved F or W. The D gene is left open where the match is weak. The size of a clone is reported for some rows only, either as once, few or many, or as a class for expanded clones.

clone_size j_call d_call v_call cdr3_aa cdr3_nt
many TRBJ2-1 . TRBV14 CASSQDSMYEQFF TGTGCCAGCAGCCAAGATAGTATGTATGAGCAGTTCTTC
many TRBJ2-7 . TRBV29-1 CSVVQGDILAGSTEQYF TGCAGCGTTGTACAGGGGGACATACTAGCGGGTTCAACCGAGCAGTACTTC
many TRBJ1-2 . TRBV6-1 CASQRAGYNYGYTF TGTGCCTCCCAGAGGGCAGGGTATAACTATGGCTACACCTTC
few TRBJ1-3 TRBD1 TRBV4-3 CASSQEGTGGNTIYF TGCGCCAGCAGCCAAGAAGGGACAGGCGGAAACACCATATATTTT
few TRBJ2-3 TRBD2 TRBV11-2 CASSYAGGPADTQYF TGTGCCAGCAGCTACGCGGGGGGGCCCGCGGATACGCAGTATTTT
many TRBJ1-5 . TRBV3-1 CASSPDSDQPQHF TGTGCCAGCAGTCCGGACAGCGATCAGCCCCAGCATTTT
many TRBJ2-1 . TRBV12-3/TRBV12-4 CASIESPSSYNEQFF TGTGCCAGCATAGAGTCTCCGAGCTCCTACAATGAGCAGTTCTTC
many TRBJ1-2 TRBD1 TRBV5-1 CASSSDRGLHGYTF TGCGCCAGCAGCTCGGACAGGGGGCTGCATGGCTACACCTTC
many TRBJ2-1 TRBD1 TRBV6-5 CASSYRRDRGSHTYNEQFF TGTGCCAGCAGTTATCGCCGGGACAGGGGATCCCACACCTACAATGAGCAGTTCTTC
many TRBJ2-7 TRBD2 TRBV29-1 CSVDSVGVSGSNNEQYF TGCAGCGTTGATTCAGTAGGCGTGAGCGGGAGTAACAACGAGCAGTACTTC
many TRBJ2-7 TRBD2 TRBV3-1 CASSPFGGSHEQYF TGTGCCAGCAGCCCTTTCGGGGGGAGCCACGAGCAGTACTTC
many TRBJ1-2 TRBD1 TRBV25-1 CASSELTGGGNGYTF TGTGCCAGCAGTGAACTGACAGGGGGCGGAAATGGCTACACCTTC
many TRBJ2-1 TRBD2 TRBV12-3/TRBV12-4 CASSSAGELSNEQFF TGTGCCAGCAGTTCAGCGGGAGAACTTTCCAATGAGCAGTTCTTC
many TRBJ2-3 . TRBV5-1 CASSFWGGPDTQYF TGCGCCAGCAGCTTTTGGGGGGGCCCAGATACGCAGTATTTT
many TRBJ1-4 TRBD1 TRBV12-3/TRBV12-4 CASSSTGPNEKLFF TGTGCCAGCAGTTCGACAGGGCCTAATGAAAAACTGTTTTTT
many TRBJ2-7 TRBD2 TRBV29-1 CSVDDGTSYEQYF TGCAGCGTTGATGATGGGACTAGTTACGAGCAGTACTTC
. TRBJ2-6 TRBD1 TRBV5-1 CASSFRTGWGAGANVLTF TGCGCCAGCAGCTTTAGGACAGGGTGGGGAGCTGGGGCCAACGTCCTGACTTTC
many TRBJ2-1 . TRBV20-1 CSASTRASSYYNEQFF TGCAGTGCTAGCACGAGGGCATCATCCTACTACAATGAGCAGTTCTTC
many TRBJ2-1 . TRBV5-1 CASSLPYDRRNEQFF TGCGCCAGCAGCTTGCCCTACGACAGAAGGAATGAGCAGTTCTTC
few TRBJ1-2 . TRBV5-1 CASSLADGSNYGYTF TGCGCCAGCAGCTTGGCCGACGGGAGTAACTATGGCTACACCTTC
many TRBJ2-7 . TRBV7-8 CASSLFTDYEQYF TGTGCCAGCAGCCTATTTACAGACTACGAGCAGTACTTC
many TRBJ1-2 TRBD1 TRBV6-2/TRBV6-3 CASKEQGARNGYTF TGTGCCAGCAAAGAACAGGGGGCGCGGAATGGCTACACCTTC
few TRBJ1-1 . TRBV20-1 CRPGVGANTEAFF TGCAGGCCGGGGGTGGGGGCGAACACTGAAGCTTTCTTT
many TRBJ2-7 . TRBV20-1 CSAREDGLSYEQYF TGCAGTGCTAGAGAAGATGGTTTGTCCTACGAGCAGTACTTC
few TRBJ1-1 . TRBV4-3 CASSQEALNTEAFF TGCGCCAGCAGCCAAGAAGCACTGAACACTGAAGCTTTCTTT
many TRBJ2-7 TRBD1 TRBV12-3/TRBV12-4 CASSMGQTYEQYF TGTGCCAGCAGCATGGGACAGACCTACGAGCAGTACTTC
many TRBJ2-7 TRBD2 TRBV7-9 CASRTVAGGGPYEQYF TGTGCCAGCCGTACTGTCGCGGGGGGTGGCCCCTACGAGCAGTACTTC
many TRBJ2-6 . TRBV24-1 CATSPTSGANVLTF TGTGCCACCAGTCCCACCTCTGGGGCCAACGTCCTGACTTTC
many TRBJ2-3 . TRBV2 CASSVSGIHTDTQYF TGTGCCAGCAGTGTGAGTGGGATTCACACAGATACGCAGTATTTT
many TRBJ2-1 TRBD2 TRBV24-1 CATGTSGRGEKFF TGTGCCACCGGGACTAGCGGGAGGGGAGAGAAGTTCTTC
. TRBJ2-2 . TRBV7-6 CASSFHSGRLNTGELFF TGTGCCAGCAGCTTTCACTCGGGGCGCCTGAACACCGGGGAGCTGTTTTTT
. TRBJ2-7 . TRBV4-2 CAISPGPHYEQYF TGTGCCATCAGCCCCGGGCCTCACTACGAGCAGTACTTC
many TRBJ2-1 . TRBV13 CASSLGRTESFLGEQFF TGTGCCAGCAGCTTAGGCCGGACGGAGTCTTTTTTAGGGGAGCAGTTCTTC
many TRBJ2-5 . TRBV7-7 CASSLGASPQETQYF TGTGCCAGCAGCTTAGGGGCTAGCCCCCAAGAGACCCAGTACTTC
many TRBJ1-5 . TRBV12-3/TRBV12-4 CASSPVSGNQPQHF TGTGCCAGCAGCCCTGTATCTGGCAATCAGCCCCAGCATTTT
many TRBJ2-1 TRBD1 TRBV28 CASSLGQGFILNEQFF TGTGCCAGCAGTTTGGGACAGGGTTTTATACTCAATGAGCAGTTCTTC
many TRBJ2-4 . TRBV4-2 CASSHIRGDIQYF TGTGCCAGCAGCCATATCCGGGGAGACATTCAGTACTTC
many TRBJ2-4 . TRBV28 CASSFPAKNIQYF TGTGCCAGCAGTTTCCCAGCCAAAAACATTCAGTACTTC
many TRBJ2-1 TRBD2 TRBV27 CASSLGSGGAPYNEQFF TGTGCCAGCAGTTTAGGTAGCGGGGGGGCCCCCTACAATGAGCAGTTCTTC
few TRBJ2-3 TRBD1 TRBV6-1 CASSLGQGAGRGTDTQYF TGTGCCAGCAGCCTAGGTCAGGGGGCGGGCCGGGGCACAGATACGCAGTATTTT
many TRBJ1-1 . TRBV29-1 CSVETGGNTEAFF TGCAGCGTTGAGACTGGGGGCAACACTGAAGCTTTCTTT
many TRBJ1-1 . TRBV29-1 CSVHREGNTEAFF TGCAGCGTTCACAGGGAAGGGAACACTGAAGCTTTCTTT
many TRBJ2-7 . TRBV28 CASSAGLIEQYF TGTGCCAGCTCGGCAGGACTGATCGAGCAGTACTTC
many TRBJ1-2 . TRBV29-1 CSVGQDSYGYTF TGCAGCGTTGGACAGGACAGCTATGGCTACACCTTC
few TRBJ2-2 . TRBV4-1 CASSQRTRRDTGELFF TGCGCCAGCAGCCAAAGGACTCGACGGGACACCGGGGAGCTGTTTTTT
many TRBJ1-5 . TRBV15 CATSRDLVFNQPQHF TGTGCCACCAGCAGAGATCTGGTGTTTAATCAGCCCCAGCATTTT
few TRBJ2-1 . TRBV7-7 CASSLDSSVNNEQFF TGTGCTAGCAGCTTAGATTCTAGCGTAAACAATGAGCAGTTCTTC
many TRBJ2-7 TRBD1 TRBV28 CASSPTGNYEQYF TGTGCCAGCAGTCCGACAGGGAACTACGAGCAGTACTTC
few TRBJ1-6 TRBD1 TRBV6-6 CASTWDRGIALHF TGTGCCAGCACCTGGGACAGGGGTATCGCCCTCCACTTT
many TRBJ2-3 TRBD2 TRBV12-3/TRBV12-4 CASTLLAGSTDTQYF TGTGCCAGCACCTTACTAGCGGGAAGCACAGATACGCAGTATTTT
. TRBJ1-2 TRBD1 TRBV24-1 CATSRDRGYGYTF TGTGCCACCAGCCGGGACAGGGGCTATGGCTACACCTTC
many TRBJ2-3 . TRBV4-1 CASSQGDSTDTQYF TGCGCCAGCAGCCAGGGGGACTCCACAGATACGCAGTATTTT
many TRBJ2-7 TRBD1 TRBV29-1 CSVGGTVGYEQYF TGCAGCGTTGGAGGGACAGTCGGCTACGAGCAGTACTTC